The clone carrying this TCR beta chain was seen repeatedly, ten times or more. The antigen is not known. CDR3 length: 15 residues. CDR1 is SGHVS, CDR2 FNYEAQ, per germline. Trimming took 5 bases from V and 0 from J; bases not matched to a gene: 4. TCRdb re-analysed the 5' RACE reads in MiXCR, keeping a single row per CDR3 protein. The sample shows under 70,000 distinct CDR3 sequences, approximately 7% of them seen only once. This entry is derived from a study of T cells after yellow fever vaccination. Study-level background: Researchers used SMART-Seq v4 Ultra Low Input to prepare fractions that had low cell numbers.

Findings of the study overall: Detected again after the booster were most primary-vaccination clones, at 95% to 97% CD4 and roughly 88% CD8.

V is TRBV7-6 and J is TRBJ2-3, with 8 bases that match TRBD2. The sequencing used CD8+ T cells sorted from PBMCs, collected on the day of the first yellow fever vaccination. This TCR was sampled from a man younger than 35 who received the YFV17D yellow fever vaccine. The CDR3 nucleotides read TGTGCCAGCAGCGGGACGGGGGGGAGCACAGATACGCAGTATTTT. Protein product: CASSGTGGSTDTQYF.